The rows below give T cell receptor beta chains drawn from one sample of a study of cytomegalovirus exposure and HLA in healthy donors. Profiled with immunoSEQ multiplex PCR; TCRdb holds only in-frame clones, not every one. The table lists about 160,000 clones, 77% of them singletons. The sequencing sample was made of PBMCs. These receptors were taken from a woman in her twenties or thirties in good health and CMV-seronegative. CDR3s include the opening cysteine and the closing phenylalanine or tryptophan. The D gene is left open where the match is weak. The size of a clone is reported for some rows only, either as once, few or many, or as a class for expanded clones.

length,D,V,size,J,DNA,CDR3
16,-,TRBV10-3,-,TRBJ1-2,TGTGCCATCAGTGGGGGGAGGATGGGGCCCAACTATGGCTACACCTTC,CAISGGRMGPNYGYTF
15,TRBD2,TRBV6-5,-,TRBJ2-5,TGTGCCAGCAGTTACGACGGGAGGGGGAAAGGGACCCAGTACTTC,CASSYDGRGKGTQYF
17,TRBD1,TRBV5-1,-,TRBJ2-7,TGCGCCAGCAGCTTAGGACAGGGGGACATCCAACACTACGAGCAGTACTTC,CASSLGQGDIQHYEQYF
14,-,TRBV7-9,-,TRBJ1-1,TGTGCCAGCAGCTTTCCACAGGGAATCACTGAAGCTTTCTTT,CASSFPQGITEAFF
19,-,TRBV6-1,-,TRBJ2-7,TGTGCCAGCAGTGAAGCTAGGGGGACATACCTAAGGAGCTCCTACGAGCAGTACTTC,CASSEARGTYLRSSYEQYF
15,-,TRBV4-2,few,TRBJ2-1,TGTGCCAGCAGGTCAGGGGGGAGAGCTTCCAATGAGCAGTTCTTC,CASRSGGRASNEQFF
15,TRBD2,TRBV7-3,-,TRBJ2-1,TGTGCCAGCAGCGTTACTAGCGGGCCTTACAATGAGCAGTTCTTC,CASSVTSGPYNEQFF
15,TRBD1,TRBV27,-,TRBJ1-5,TGTGCCAGCAGTTCGGACAGGTTAAGCAATCAGCCCCAGCATTTT,CASSSDRLSNQPQHF
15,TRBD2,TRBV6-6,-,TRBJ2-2,TGTGCCAGCAGGACCGGACTAGCGGGAGCCGGGGAGCTGTTTTTT,CASRTGLAGAGELFF
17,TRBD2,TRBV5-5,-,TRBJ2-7,TGTGCCAGCAGCTTGGGAGCTAGCGGGGGGTTCTCCTACGAGCAGTACTTC,CASSLGASGGFSYEQYF
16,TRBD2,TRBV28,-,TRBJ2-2,TGTGCCAGCAGTTCGGCGACTAGCGGGAGTTCCGGGGAGCTGTTTTTT,CASSSATSGSSGELFF
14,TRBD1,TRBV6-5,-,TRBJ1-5,TGTGCCAGCAGGTACAGGGGAAATCAGTCGCCCCAGCATTTT,CASRYRGNQSPQHF